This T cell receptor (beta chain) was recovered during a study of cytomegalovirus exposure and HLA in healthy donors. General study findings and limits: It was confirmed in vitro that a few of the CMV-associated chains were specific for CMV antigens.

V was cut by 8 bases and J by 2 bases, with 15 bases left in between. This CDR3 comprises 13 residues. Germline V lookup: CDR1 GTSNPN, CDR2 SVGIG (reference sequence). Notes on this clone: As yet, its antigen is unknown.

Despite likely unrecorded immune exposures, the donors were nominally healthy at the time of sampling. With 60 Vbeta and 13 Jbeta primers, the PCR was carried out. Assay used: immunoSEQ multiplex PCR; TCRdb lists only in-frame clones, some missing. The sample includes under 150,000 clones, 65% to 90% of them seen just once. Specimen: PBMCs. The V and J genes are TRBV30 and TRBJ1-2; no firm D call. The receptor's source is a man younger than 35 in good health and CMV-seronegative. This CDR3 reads CAGSSLTNYGYTF. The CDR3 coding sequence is TGTGCCGGATCTTCACTAACGAACTATGGCTACACCTTC.